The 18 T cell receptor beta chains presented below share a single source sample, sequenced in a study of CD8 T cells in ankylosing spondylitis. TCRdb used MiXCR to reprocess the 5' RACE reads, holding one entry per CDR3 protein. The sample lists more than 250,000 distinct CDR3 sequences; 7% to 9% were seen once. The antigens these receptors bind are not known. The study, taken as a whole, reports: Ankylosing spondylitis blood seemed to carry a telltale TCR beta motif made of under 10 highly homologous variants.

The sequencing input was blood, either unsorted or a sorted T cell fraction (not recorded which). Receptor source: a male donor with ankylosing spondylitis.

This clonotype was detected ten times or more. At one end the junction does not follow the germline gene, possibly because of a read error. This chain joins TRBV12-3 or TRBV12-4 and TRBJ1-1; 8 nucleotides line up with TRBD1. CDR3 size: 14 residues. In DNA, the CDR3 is TGTGCCAGCAGTCCAAGGACAGGGAACGCTGAAGCTTTCTTT. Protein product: CASSPRTGNAEAFF.

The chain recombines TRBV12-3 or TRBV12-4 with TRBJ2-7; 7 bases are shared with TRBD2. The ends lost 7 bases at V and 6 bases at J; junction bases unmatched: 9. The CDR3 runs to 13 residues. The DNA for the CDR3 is TGTGCCAGCACTTTGGGGGGGACTGGCGAGCAGTACTTC. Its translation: CASTLGGTGEQYF.

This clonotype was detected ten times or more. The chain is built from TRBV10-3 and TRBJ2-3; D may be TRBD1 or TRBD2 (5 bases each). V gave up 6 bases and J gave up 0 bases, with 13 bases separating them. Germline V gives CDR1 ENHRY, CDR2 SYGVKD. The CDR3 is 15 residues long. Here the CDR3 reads CAIRSGTGSTDTQYF. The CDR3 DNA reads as TGTGCCATCAGGTCCGGGACCGGGAGCACAGATACGCAGTATTTT.

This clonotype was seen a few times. CDR3 in amino acids: CSVGGGRDSSYEQYF. In nucleotides, the CDR3 is TGCAGCGTTGGGGGGGGCCGGGACTCATCCTACGAGCAGTACTTC. This rearrangement joins TRBV29-1 to TRBJ2-7, with D possibly being TRBD2 (7 bases). This CDR3 contains 15 residues. The ends were cut back, 4 bases at V and 1 base at J, with 17 bases in the middle. CDR1 and CDR2 (germline): SQVTM, ANQGSEA.

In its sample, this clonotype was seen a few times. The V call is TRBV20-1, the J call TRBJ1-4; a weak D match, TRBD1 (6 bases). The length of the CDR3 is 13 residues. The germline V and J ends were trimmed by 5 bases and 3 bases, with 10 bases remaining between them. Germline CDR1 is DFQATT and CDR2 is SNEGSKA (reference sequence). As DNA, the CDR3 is TGCAGTGCTGAAGGGGGGGCTAATGAAAAACTGTTTTTT. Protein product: CSAEGGANEKLFF.

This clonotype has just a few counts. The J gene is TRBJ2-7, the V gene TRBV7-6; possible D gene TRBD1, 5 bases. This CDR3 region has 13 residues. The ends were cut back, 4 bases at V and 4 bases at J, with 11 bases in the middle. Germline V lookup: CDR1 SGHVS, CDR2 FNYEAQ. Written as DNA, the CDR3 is TGTGCCAGCAGCTCAGGGTTTGTGTACGAGCAGTACTTC. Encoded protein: CASSSGFVYEQYF.

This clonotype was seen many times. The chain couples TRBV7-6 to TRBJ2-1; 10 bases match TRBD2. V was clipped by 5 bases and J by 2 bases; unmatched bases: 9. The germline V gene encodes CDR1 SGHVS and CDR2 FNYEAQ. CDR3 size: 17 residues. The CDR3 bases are TGTGCCAGCAGCCGGAACCTAGCGGGAGAGCCCTACAATGAGCAGTTCTTC. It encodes CASSRNLAGEPYNEQFF.

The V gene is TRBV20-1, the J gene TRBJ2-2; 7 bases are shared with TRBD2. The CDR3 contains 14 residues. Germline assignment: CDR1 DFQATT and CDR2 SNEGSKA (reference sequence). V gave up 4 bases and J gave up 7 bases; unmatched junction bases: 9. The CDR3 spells CSAKGGLAVGELFF. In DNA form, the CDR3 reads TGCAGTGCTAAGGGCGGGCTAGCGGTCGGGGAGCTGTTTTTT.

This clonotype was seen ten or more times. The CDR3 DNA is TGTGCCAGCAGTTGGGACCGGAGGGGGGAGACCCAGTACTTC. Its protein is CASSWDRRGETQYF. The chain uses TRBV6-5 and TRBJ2-5; D may match TRBD1 or TRBD2 (6 bases each). Trimming took off 4 bases at V and 5 bases at J, with 14 bases between the two ends. Germline-derived CDR1 and CDR2 are MNHEY and SVGAGI. The CDR3 is made up of 14 amino acids.

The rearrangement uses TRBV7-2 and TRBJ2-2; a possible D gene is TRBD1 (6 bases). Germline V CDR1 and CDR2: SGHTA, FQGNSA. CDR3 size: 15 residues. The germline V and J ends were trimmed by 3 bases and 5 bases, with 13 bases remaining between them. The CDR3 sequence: CASSFQGTLTGELFF. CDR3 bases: TGTGCCAGCAGCTTTCAGGGGACACTTACCGGGGAGCTGTTTTTT.

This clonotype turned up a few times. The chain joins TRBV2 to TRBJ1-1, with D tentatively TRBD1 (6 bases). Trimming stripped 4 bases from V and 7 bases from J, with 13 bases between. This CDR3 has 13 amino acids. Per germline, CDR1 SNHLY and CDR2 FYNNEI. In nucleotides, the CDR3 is TGTGCCAGCAGTGGATACCTACAGGGTGAAGCTTTCTTT. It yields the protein CASSGYLQGEAFF. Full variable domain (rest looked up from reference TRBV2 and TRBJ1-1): EPEVTQTPSHQVTQMGQEVILRCVPISNHLYFYWYRQILGQKVEFLVSFYNNEISEKSEIFDDQFSVERPDGSNFTLKIRSTKLEDSAMYFCASSGYLQGEAFFGQGTRLTVV.

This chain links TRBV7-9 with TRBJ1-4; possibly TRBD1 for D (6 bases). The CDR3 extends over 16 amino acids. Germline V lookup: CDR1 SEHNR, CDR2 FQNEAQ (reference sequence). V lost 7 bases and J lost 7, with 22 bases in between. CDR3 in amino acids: CASTLGGVRNSEKLFF. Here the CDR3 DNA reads TGTGCCAGCACCCTAGGGGGAGTCCGCAATAGTGAAAAACTGTTTTTT.

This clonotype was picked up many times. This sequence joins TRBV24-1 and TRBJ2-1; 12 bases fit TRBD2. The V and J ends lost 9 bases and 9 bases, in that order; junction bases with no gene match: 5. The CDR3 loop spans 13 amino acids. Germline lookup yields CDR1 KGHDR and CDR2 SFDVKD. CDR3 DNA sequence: TGTGCCACCTCAACTAGCGGGAGGCCTGAGCAGTTCTTC. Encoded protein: CATSTSGRPEQFF.

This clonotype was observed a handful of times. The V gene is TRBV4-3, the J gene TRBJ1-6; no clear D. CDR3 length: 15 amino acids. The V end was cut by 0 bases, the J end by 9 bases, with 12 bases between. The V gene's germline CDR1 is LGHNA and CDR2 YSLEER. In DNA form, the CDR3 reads TGCGCCAGCAGCCAAGACGTAGGGCTCAGTTCACCCCTCCACTTT. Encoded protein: CASSQDVGLSSPLHF.

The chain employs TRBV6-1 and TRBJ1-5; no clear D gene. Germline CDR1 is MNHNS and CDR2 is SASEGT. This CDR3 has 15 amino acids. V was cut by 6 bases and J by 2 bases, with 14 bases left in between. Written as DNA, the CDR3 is TGTGCCAGCAGAGAGACCCCCGGCGGCAATCAGCCCCAGCATTTT. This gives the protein CASRETPGGNQPQHF.

The CDR3 sequence: CASSYRQGRSYNEQFF. DNA of the CDR3: TGTGCCAGCAGCTACCGACAGGGGCGTTCCTACAATGAGCAGTTCTTC. The chain is built from TRBV7-3 and TRBJ2-1, with 8 bases fitting TRBD1. Germline CDR1 is SGHTA and CDR2 is FQGTGA. J gave up 1 base and V 4 bases, and 6 bases lay outside the gene matches. The CDR3 extends over 16 amino acids.

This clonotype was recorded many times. CDR3 in DNA: TGTGCCAGCAGCTTACAGGGCTGGACTGAAGCTTTCTTT. Translating gives CASSLQGWTEAFF. V usage is TRBV7-9 and J usage is TRBJ1-1, with a possible D match to TRBD1 (5 bases). The CDR3 covers 13 residues. Germline V gene data show CDR1 as SEHNR and CDR2 as FQNEAQ (reference sequence). V gave up 2 bases and J gave up 5 bases, with 9 bases separating them.

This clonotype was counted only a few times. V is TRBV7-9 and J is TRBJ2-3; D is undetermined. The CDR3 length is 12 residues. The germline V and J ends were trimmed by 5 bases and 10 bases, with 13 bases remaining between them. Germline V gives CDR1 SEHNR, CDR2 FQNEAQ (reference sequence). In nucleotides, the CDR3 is TGTGCCAGCAGCCCGTTTCTAGACGCGCAGTATTTT. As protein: CASSPFLDAQYF. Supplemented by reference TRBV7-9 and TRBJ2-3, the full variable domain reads DTGVSQNPRHKITKRGQNVTFRCDPISEHNRLYWYRQTLGQGPEFLTYFQNEAQLEKSRLLSDRFSAERPKGSFSTLEIQRTEQGDSAMYLCASSPFLDAQYFGPGTRLTVL.